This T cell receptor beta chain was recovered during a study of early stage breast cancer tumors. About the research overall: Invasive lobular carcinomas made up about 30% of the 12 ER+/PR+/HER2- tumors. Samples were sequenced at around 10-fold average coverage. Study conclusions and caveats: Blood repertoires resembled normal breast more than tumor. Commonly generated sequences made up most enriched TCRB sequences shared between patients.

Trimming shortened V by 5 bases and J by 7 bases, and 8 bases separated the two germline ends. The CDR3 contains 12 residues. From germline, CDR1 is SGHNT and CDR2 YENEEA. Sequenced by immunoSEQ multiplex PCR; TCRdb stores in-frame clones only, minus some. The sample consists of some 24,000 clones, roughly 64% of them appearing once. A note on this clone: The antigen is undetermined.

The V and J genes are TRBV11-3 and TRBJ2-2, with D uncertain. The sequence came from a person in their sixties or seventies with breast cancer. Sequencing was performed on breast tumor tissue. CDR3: CASSPHSGELFF. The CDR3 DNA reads TGTGCCAGCAGCCCCCACAGCGGGGAGCTGTTTTTT.